The 8 T cell receptor beta chains given below trace back to one sample, sequenced in a study of CD8+ T cells in alopecia areata. The treatment is: oral pan-JAK inhibitor, 5-10 mg twice daily. It was cDNA, reverse transcribed from extracted RNA, that served as the sequencing template. Only in-frame clones appear in the TCRdb table, and some are missing; sequencing was by immunoSEQ multiplex PCR. The sample gives approximately 200,000 clones, 50% to 60% of which show up once; around 3% is in the top ten. The sample in question was CD4+ T cells sorted from blood, obtained at week 4, from a patient treated with tofacitinib. The receptors originated from a human donor with alopecia areata.

The rearrangement uses TRBV9 and TRBJ1-2; 7 bases align to TRBD1. With V trimmed by 4 bases and J by 8 bases, 11 bases remained unmatched. The CDR3 is 14 residues long. Germline assignment: CDR1 SGDLS and CDR2 YYNGEE. The CDR3 DNA reads as TGTGCCAGCAGCCGGACAGGAATGGCAGGGGGCTACACCTTC. Translation gives CASSRTGMAGGYTF.

V usage is TRBV30 and J usage is TRBJ1-1; D is unclear. CDR3 length: 12 residues. From germline, CDR1 is GTSNPN and CDR2 SVGIG (reference sequence). V shed 1 base and J shed 2 bases, with 5 bases lying between them. The CDR3 loop reads CAWSDYNTEAFF. CDR3 sequence (DNA): TGTGCCTGGAGTGATTACAACACTGAAGCTTTCTTT.

The genes are TRBV4-1 and TRBJ1-5; 7 bases fit TRBD1. The germline gives CDR1 MGHRA, CDR2 YSYEKL. The ends lost 1 base at V and 7 bases at J; junction bases unmatched: 10. The CDR3 is made up of 16 amino acids. The CDR3 DNA follows: TGCGCCAGCAGCCAAGGGAGGCCAGGGGGTAGGCAGCCCCAGCATTTT. Encoded protein: CASSQGRPGGRQPQHF.

The chain carries TRBV7-2 and TRBJ2-1; D is possibly TRBD1 or TRBD2 (5 bases each). The CDR3 has 12 amino acids. Germline V gene data show CDR1 as SGHTA and CDR2 as FQGNSA. The ends were cut back, 5 bases at V and 13 bases at J, with 15 bases in the middle. The CDR3 bases are TGTGCCAGCAGCCCGCACATGGGGGAACAGTTCTTC. This sequence encodes CASSPHMGEQFF.

The chain carries TRBV28 and TRBJ1-2; the D is unclear. V was clipped by 7 bases and J by 1 base, with 13 bases between them. Germline loops: CDR1 MDHEN, CDR2 SYDVKM. The CDR3 has 14 amino acids. The CDR3 nucleotides read TGTGCCAGCACCACCGCGGGCTTTAACTATGGCTACACCTTC. Protein: CASTTAGFNYGYTF.

This clone was seen only a few times. The chain uses TRBV2 and TRBJ1-2, with a tentative D call TRBD1 (5 bases). Germline-derived CDR1 and CDR2 are SNHLY and FYNNEI. V lost 6 bases and J 6 bases, leaving 14 bases between the germline ends. The CDR3 extends over 13 amino acids. The CDR3 DNA reads TGTGCCAGCAGCCTAGAGTTAGGGGATGGCTACACCTTC. As protein: CASSLELGDGYTF.

As for this clone: In the same sample, other DNA sequences code for this CDR3. The chain links TRBV30 to TRBJ2-5; unclear D gene. Germline lookup yields CDR1 GTSNPN and CDR2 SVGIG (reference sequence). The CDR3 consists of 10 residues. Trimming took off 3 bases at V and 4 bases at J, with 3 bases between the two ends. CDR3 loop: CAWRGETQYF. The CDR3 DNA reads as TGTGCCTGGAGGGGAGAGACCCAGTACTTC.

The chain has TRBV7-9 and TRBJ2-2; D is uncertain. The ends were cut back, 3 bases at V and 3 bases at J, with 14 bases in the middle. Germline values: CDR1 SEHNR, CDR2 FQNEAQ (reference sequence). The CDR3 spans 16 residues. CDR3 loop: CASSFIPGGDTGELFF. In DNA form, the CDR3 reads TGTGCCAGCAGCTTTATCCCAGGTGGAGACACCGGGGAGCTGTTTTTT.